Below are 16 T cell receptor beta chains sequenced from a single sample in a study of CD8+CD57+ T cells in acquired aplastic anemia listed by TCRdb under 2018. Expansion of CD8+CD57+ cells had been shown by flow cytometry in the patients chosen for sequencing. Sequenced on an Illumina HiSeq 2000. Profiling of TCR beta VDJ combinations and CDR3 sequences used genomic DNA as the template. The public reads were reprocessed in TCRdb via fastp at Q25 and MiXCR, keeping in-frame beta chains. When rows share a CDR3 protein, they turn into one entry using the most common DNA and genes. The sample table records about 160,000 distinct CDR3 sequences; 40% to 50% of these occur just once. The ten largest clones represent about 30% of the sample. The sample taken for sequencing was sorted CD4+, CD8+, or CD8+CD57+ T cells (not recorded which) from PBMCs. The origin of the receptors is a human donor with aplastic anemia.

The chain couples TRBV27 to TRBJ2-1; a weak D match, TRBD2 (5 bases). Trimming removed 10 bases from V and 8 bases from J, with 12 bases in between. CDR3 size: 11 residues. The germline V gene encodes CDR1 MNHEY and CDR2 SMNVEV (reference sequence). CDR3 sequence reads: CAILSGDEQFF. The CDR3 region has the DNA TGTGCCATCCTTTCCGGGGATGAGCAGTTCTTC.

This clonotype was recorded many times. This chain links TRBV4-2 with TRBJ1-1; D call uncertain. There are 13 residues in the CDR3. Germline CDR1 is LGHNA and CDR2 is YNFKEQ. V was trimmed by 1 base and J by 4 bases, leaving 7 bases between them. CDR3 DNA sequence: TGTGCCAGCAGCCAAGGGAGGGCCACTGAAGCTTTCTTT. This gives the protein CASSQGRATEAFF.

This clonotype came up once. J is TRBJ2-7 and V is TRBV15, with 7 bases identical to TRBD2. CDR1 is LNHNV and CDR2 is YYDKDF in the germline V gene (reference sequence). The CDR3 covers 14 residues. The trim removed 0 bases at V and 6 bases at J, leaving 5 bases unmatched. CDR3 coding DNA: TGTGCCACCAGCAGAGAGGGGGGAGGGCGCGAGCAGTACTTC. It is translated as CATSREGGGREQYF.

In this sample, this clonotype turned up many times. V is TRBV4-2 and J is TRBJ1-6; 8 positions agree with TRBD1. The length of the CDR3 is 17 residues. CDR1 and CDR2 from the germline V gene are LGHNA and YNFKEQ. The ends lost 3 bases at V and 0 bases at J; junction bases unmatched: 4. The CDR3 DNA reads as TGTGCCAGCAGCCAGGACAGGGCCAGCTCCTATAATTCACCCCTCCACTTT. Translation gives CASSQDRASSYNSPLHF.

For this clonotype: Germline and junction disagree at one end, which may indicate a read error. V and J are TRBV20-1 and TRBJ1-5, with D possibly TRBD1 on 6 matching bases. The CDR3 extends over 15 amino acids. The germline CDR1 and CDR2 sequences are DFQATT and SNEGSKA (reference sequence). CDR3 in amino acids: CSASRWGGANQSQHF. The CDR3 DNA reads TGCAGTGCTAGTCGATGGGGGGGGGCTAATCAGTCCCAGCATTTT.

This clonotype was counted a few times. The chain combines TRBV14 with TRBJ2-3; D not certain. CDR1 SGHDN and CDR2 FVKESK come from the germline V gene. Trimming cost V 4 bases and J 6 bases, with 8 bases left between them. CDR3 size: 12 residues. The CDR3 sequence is CASSPNYDTQYF. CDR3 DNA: TGTGCCAGCAGCCCAAACTATGATACGCAGTATTTT.

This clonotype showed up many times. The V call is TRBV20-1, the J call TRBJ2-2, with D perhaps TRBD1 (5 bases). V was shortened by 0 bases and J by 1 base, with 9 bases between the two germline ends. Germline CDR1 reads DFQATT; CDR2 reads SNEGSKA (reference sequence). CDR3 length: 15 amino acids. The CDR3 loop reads CSARDPGQNTGELFF. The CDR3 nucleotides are TGCAGTGCTAGAGATCCAGGACAGAACACCGGGGAGCTGTTTTTT.

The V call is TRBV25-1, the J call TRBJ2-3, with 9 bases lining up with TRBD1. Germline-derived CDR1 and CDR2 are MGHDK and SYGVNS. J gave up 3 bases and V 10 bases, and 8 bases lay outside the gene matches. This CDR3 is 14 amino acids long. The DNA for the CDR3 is TGTGCCACCTCCCGGGACAGGGTTACAGATACGCAGTATTTT. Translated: CATSRDRVTDTQYF.

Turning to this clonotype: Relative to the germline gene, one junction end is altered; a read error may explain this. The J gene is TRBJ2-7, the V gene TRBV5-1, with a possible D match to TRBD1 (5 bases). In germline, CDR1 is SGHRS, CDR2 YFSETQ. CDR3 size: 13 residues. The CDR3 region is CASSFTGAYDQYF. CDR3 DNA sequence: TGCGCCAGCAGCTTTACAGGCGCCTACGACCAGTACTTC.

The CDR3 DNA is TGTGCCAGCAGTGAAGAGGCAGCTTCCTACGAGCAGTACTTC. This sequence encodes CASSEEAASYEQYF. The V call is TRBV2, the J call TRBJ2-7; no firm D call. Trimming shortened V by 1 base and J by 1 base, and 8 bases separated the two germline ends. The CDR3 is made up of 14 amino acids. CDR1 and CDR2 (germline): SNHLY, FYNNEI.

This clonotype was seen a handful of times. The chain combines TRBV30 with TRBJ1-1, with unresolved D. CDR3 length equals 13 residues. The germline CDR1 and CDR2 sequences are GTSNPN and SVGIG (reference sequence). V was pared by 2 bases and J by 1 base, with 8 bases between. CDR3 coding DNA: TGTGCCTGGAGTCCTACCTCGAACACTGAAGCTTTCTTT. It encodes CAWSPTSNTEAFF.

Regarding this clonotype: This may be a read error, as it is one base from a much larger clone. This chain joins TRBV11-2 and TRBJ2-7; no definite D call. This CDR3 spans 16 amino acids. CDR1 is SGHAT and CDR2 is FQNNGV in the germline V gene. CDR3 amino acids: CASSLTTEGSSYGQYF. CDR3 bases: TGTGCCAGCAGTTTGACGACCGAAGGTAGCTCCTACGGGCAGTACTTC.

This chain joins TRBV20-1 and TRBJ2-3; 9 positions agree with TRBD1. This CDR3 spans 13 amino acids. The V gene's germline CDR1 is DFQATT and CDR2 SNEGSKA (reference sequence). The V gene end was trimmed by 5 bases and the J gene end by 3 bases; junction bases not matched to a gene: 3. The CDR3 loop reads CSAADRGTDTQYF. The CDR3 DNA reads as TGCAGTGCTGCGGACAGGGGAACAGATACGCAGTATTTT.

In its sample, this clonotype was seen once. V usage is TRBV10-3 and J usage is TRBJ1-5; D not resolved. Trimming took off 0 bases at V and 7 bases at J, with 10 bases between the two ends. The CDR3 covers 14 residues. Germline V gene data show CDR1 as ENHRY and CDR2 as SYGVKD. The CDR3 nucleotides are TGTGCCATCAGTGAGTCAATCGCATGGCAGCCCCAGCATTTT. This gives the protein CAISESIAWQPQHF.

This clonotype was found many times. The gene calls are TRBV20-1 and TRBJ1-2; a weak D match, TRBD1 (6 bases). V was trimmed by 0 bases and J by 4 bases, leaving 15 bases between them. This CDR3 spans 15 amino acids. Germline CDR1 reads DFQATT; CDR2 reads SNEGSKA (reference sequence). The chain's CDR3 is CSARDLRQGIYGYTF. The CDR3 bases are TGCAGTGCTAGAGATCTTCGGCAGGGGATCTATGGCTACACCTTC.

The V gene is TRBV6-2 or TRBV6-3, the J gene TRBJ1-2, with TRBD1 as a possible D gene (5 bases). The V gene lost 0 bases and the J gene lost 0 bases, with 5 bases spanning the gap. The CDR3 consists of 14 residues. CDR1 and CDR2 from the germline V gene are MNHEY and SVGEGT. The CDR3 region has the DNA TGTGCCAGCAGTTACTCGACAGCTAACTATGGCTACACCTTC. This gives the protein CASSYSTANYGYTF.